Below, 17 T cell receptor beta chains from the same sample are listed, as sequenced in a study of CD8 T cells in Susac syndrome. RNA amounts of about 0.5 to 1 ug underwent reverse transcription with random hexamers. TCRdb reanalysed the immunoSEQ multiplex PCR reads using MiXCR and keeps one entry per CDR3 protein. The sample lists fewer than 90,000 distinct CDR3 sequences; approximately 93% were seen once. The sequenced material came from CD8+ T cells from PBMCs. These receptors all come from a human donor with Susac syndrome.

This clonotype was seen once. The V call is TRBV28, the J call TRBJ2-1; 8 nucleotides line up with TRBD2. V was clipped by 6 bases and J by 3 bases; unmatched bases: 13. CDR3 size: 17 residues. Germline V gene lookup returns CDR1 MDHEN and CDR2 SYDVKM. The CDR3 here is CASSPGGGLAIYNEQFF. CDR3 DNA sequence: TGTGCCAGCAGCCCCGGGGGGGGTCTAGCGATCTACAATGAGCAGTTCTTC.

This chain uses TRBV23-1 with TRBJ1-4; tentative D call: TRBD1 (5 bases). TRBV23-1 is an ORF, and what it does is uncertain. The CDR3 totals 14 residues. V shed 4 bases and J shed 4 bases, with 10 bases lying between them. CDR3 nucleotides: TGCGCCAGCAGTCGAGGGGCGTTTAATGAAAAACTGTTTTTT. The encoded protein is CASSRGAFNEKLFF.

The rearrangement links TRBV6-6 to TRBJ2-3, with D uncertain. Looked up from germline, CDR1 is MNHNY and CDR2 is SVGAGI (reference sequence). V was pared by 10 bases and J by 5 bases, with 13 bases between. CDR3 length: 12 residues. The CDR3 DNA reads TGTGCCACCGGCCAGCACCGAGATACGCAGTATTTT. Translating it yields CATGQHRDTQYF.

This clonotype was detected only once. V is TRBV29-1 and J is TRBJ2-2, with 10 bases fitting TRBD1. This CDR3 spans 12 amino acids. V lost 7 bases to trimming and J lost 6 bases; unmatched junction nucleotides: 2. Germline V gene sequence: CDR1 SQVTM, CDR2 ANQGSEA. This CDR3 is CSGQGAAGELFF. CDR3 nucleotide sequence: TGCAGCGGACAGGGGGCGGCCGGGGAGCTGTTTTTT.

The chain joins TRBV4-2 to TRBJ2-1; TRBD2 matches 14 bases. V shed 0 bases and J 6 bases; nucleotides not matched to a gene: 7. Germline lookup yields CDR1 LGHNA and CDR2 YNFKEQ. The CDR3 covers 18 residues. The CDR3 DNA is TGTGCCAGCAGCCAAGATCGAACCGGGACTAGCGGGAGCAATGAGCAGTTCTTC. Encoded protein: CASSQDRTGTSGSNEQFF.

The chain employs TRBV20-1 and TRBJ2-5; 7 bases are shared with TRBD1. Germline V lookup: CDR1 DFQATT, CDR2 SNEGSKA (reference sequence). The ends lost 5 bases at V and 1 base at J; junction bases unmatched: 4. This CDR3 comprises 13 residues. The CDR3 nucleotides are TGCAGTGCTTCCCGGACAGGCCAAGAGACCCAGTACTTC. It yields the protein CSASRTGQETQYF.

The gene calls are TRBV10-3 and TRBJ1-1; 7 positions agree with TRBD1. CDR1 is ENHRY and CDR2 is SYGVKD in the germline V gene. The CDR3 totals 13 residues. Trimming at V came to 8 bases and at J to 4 bases, leaving 7 bases not matched to a gene. DNA for the CDR3: TGTGCCATCGTAGGGACAGTTGGCACTGAAGCTTTCTTT. It codes for CAIVGTVGTEAFF.

Here the CDR3 reads CASRPFLREGLNTEAFF. In nucleotides, the CDR3 is TGTGCAAGTCGCCCTTTCTTGCGGGAGGGATTGAACACTGAAGCTTTCTTT. V is TRBV12-2 and J is TRBJ1-1. TRBV12-2 is a documented pseudogene. This CDR3 contains 17 residues.

The V and J genes are TRBV20-1 and TRBJ2-3, with 7 bases identical to TRBD2. The V segment lost 0 bases and the J segment 3 bases; nucleotides outside the gene matches: 6. The CDR3 contains 15 residues. The germline V gene encodes CDR1 DFQATT and CDR2 SNEGSKA (reference sequence). CDR3 nucleotides: TGCAGTGCTAGAGATCCGCGGGAGACAACAGATACGCAGTATTTT. Amino acid sequence: CSARDPRETTDTQYF.

The genes are TRBV4-1 and TRBJ2-3; no clear D. The CDR3 consists of 17 residues. V lost 4 bases to trimming and J lost 8 bases, with 25 bases between them. Germline CDR1 reads MGHRA; CDR2 reads YSYEKL. The DNA for the CDR3 is TGCGCCAGCAGCCGCGCCCCGCCGCGCTTCCTAGGCGGTACGCAGTATTTT. Its protein is CASSRAPPRFLGGTQYF.

The chain is built from TRBV3-1 and TRBJ2-3; D uncertain. CDR3 length: 14 amino acids. V was shortened by 0 bases and J by 0 bases, with 4 bases between the two germline ends. Germline CDR1 and CDR2: LGHDT and YNNKEL (reference sequence). CDR3 in amino acids: CASSQESSTDTQYF. The CDR3 nucleotides are TGTGCCAGCAGCCAAGAAAGTAGCACAGATACGCAGTATTTT.

This clonotype was seen just once. The chain employs TRBV7-6 and TRBJ2-3, with 8 positions matching TRBD2. The junction had 2 bases not matched to a gene; V was cut back by 1 base and J by 8 bases. CDR3 length: 13 residues. The germline V gene has CDR1 SGHVS and CDR2 FNYEAQ. The CDR3 DNA reads TGTGCCAGCAGCTTAGGGGGACTAGGTACGCAGTATTTT. The encoded protein is CASSLGGLGTQYF. The full variable domain, with the rest looked up from reference TRBV7-6 and TRBJ2-3, is GAGVSQSPRYKVTKRGQDVALRCDPISGHVSLYWYRQALGQGPEFLTYFNYEAQQDKSGLPNDRFSAERPEGSISTLTIQRTEQRDSAMYRCASSLGGLGTQYFGPGTRLTVL.

V and J are TRBV30 and TRBJ1-2, with no clear D. The CDR3 is 12 amino acids. V shed 2 bases and J shed 1 base, with 5 bases lying between them. The germline CDR1 and CDR2 sequences are GTSNPN and SVGIG (reference sequence). CDR3 bases: TGTGCCTGGAGTAGGCTTAACTATGGCTACACCTTC. As protein: CAWSRLNYGYTF.

The rearrangement uses TRBV7-2 and TRBJ1-1; D perhaps matches TRBD1 (6 bases). CDR3 length equals 15 residues. V was trimmed by 3 bases and J by 1 base, leaving 12 bases between them. Germline CDR1 is SGHTA and CDR2 is FQGNSA. CDR3 DNA sequence: TGTGCCAGCAGCTTTTATACAGGGACGAACACTGAAGCTTTCTTT. Translating gives CASSFYTGTNTEAFF.

The table lists this clonotype with a count of one. The chain combines TRBV7-2 with TRBJ2-7; D might be TRBD2 (5 bases). Trimming took off 1 base at V and 3 bases at J, with 10 bases between the two ends. The germline CDR1 and CDR2 sequences are SGHTA and FQGNSA. This CDR3 contains 14 residues. DNA for the CDR3: TGTGCCAGCAGCTTAGGCGTAGCGAACTACGAGCAGTACTTC. This translates into CASSLGVANYEQYF.

The chain couples TRBV20-1 to TRBJ1-2; D unclear. Germline lookup yields CDR1 DFQATT and CDR2 SNEGSKA (reference sequence). The V end was cut by 2 bases, the J end by 4 bases, with 14 bases between. This CDR3 is 14 amino acids long. Written as DNA, the CDR3 is TGCAGTGCTAGACCCCGGCGGACGCTCTATGGCTACACCTTC. Translated: CSARPRRTLYGYTF.

A single count supports this clonotype. The V call is TRBV5-1, the J call TRBJ2-3; 9 nucleotides match TRBD1. CDR1 is SGHRS, CDR2 YFSETQ, per germline. V was clipped by 4 bases and J by 0 bases; unmatched bases: 6. The CDR3 loop spans 16 amino acids. The CDR3 spells CASSPDRGSSTDTQYF. The CDR3 nucleotides read TGCGCCAGCAGCCCGGACAGGGGCTCTAGCACAGATACGCAGTATTTT.